This TCR beta chain stems from a study of OX40 agonist ivuxolimab in advanced cancers. The wider study: Partial responses were achieved by three patients, one with hepatocellular carcinoma and two with cutaneous melanoma.

Concerning this clone: Its antigen is not identified.

The CDR3 length is 16 residues. Trimming removed 2 bases at V and 1 base at J, with 15 bases between. Per the germline V gene, CDR1 is SGHNT and CDR2 is YYREEE (reference sequence). Study observations and caveats: Some nonresponders also had low normalized T-cell clonal expansion. Average numbers of expanded clones were greater in CD8+ T cells than in CD4+.

Clones were sequenced by immunoSEQ multiplex PCR, and TCRdb holds only the in-frame ones, with some missing. The sample has tens of thousands of clones; roughly 90% are singletons. Sequencing used CD4+ or CD8+ T cells sorted from blood, obtained in a trial of the OX40 agonist ivuxolimab. The clonotype originates from an adult with an advanced solid tumor such as melanoma, head and neck, liver or kidney cancer. The chain couples TRBV5-4 to TRBJ2-5; possibly TRBD1 for D (6 bases). The CDR3 nucleotides are TGTGCCAGCAGCTTTGGTAGTGGGGGCACCCAAGAGACCCAGTACTTC. It translates to CASSFGSGGTQETQYF.